These 10 T cell receptor beta chains originate from one sample sequenced in a study of T cells in Graves' hyperthyroidism and ophthalmopathy. Amplified TCR beta CDR3 regions derived from RNA transcripts. First-round RT-PCR with HTBI primers amplified the TCR CDR3 region. A single record per CDR3 protein comes from TCRdb applying MiXCR to the multiplex PCR reads. The sample lists about 560,000 distinct CDR3 sequences; around 42% were seen once. The sequencing input was peripheral blood or thyroid tissue (not recorded which). These TCRs come from a young woman with Graves' hyperthyroidism.

Concerning this clonotype: The junction does not match germline at one end; this may be a read error. The chain carries TRBV25-1 and TRBJ2-3; D unclear. The CDR3 has 13 residues. Germline V lookup: CDR1 MGHDK, CDR2 SYGVNS. As DNA, the CDR3 is TGCGCCAGCAGCCCGGAACTACCAGATACGCAGTATTTT. Its protein product is CASSPELPDTQYF.

The V call is TRBV5-1, the J call TRBJ1-1; D gene uncertain. Trimming stripped 1 base from V and 3 bases from J, with 10 bases between. The length of the CDR3 is 14 residues. Germline V CDR1 and CDR2: SGHRS, YFSETQ. The CDR3 region is CASSLTAMDTEAFF. In DNA, the CDR3 is TGCGCCAGCAGCTTGACAGCCATGGACACTGAAGCTTTCTTT.

The rearrangement links TRBV6-1 to TRBJ2-1; 7 bases line up with TRBD2. Germline V CDR1 and CDR2: MNHNS, SASEGT. This CDR3 is 14 amino acids long. The V segment lost 8 bases and the J segment 5 bases; nucleotides outside the gene matches: 9. The CDR3 spells CASSGGSNDNEQFF. The CDR3 nucleotides are TGTGCCAGCTCAGGCGGGAGTAACGACAATGAGCAGTTCTTC.

This chain links TRBV11-1 with TRBJ2-7; 7 bases align to TRBD1. The CDR3 loop spans 14 amino acids. Germline-derived CDR1 and CDR2 are SGHAT and FQDESV (reference sequence). The J segment lost 4 bases and the V segment lost 7 bases, leaving 10 bases of the junction unmatched. Written as DNA, the CDR3 is TGTGCCAGCACTTCAGGAGAGGGGGCTTACGAGCAGTACTTC. Translation gives CASTSGEGAYEQYF.

The gene calls are TRBV7-6 and TRBJ1-1; D not resolved. Germline-derived CDR1 and CDR2 are SGHVS and FNYEAQ. The CDR3 loop spans 13 amino acids. V gave up 6 bases and J gave up 3 bases, with 11 bases separating them. DNA of the CDR3: TGTGCCAGCAGGAGAGGCATTGACACTGAAGCTTTCTTT. It codes for CASRRGIDTEAFF.

The chain recombines TRBV11-2 with TRBJ1-2, with 9 bases fitting TRBD1. Per the germline V gene, CDR1 is SGHAT and CDR2 is FQNNGV. With V trimmed by 6 bases and J by 4 bases, 15 bases remained unmatched. CDR3 length equals 17 residues. The CDR3 DNA reads TGTGCCAGCAGGCGACCGGGACAGGGACGACTGCTCTATGGCTACACCTTC. Its protein is CASRRPGQGRLLYGYTF.

Points on this clonotype: A single base separates this from a much larger clone, so it may be a read error. This chain links TRBV7-3 with TRBJ2-5; D may match TRBD1 or TRBD2 (5 bases each). CDR3 length: 15 amino acids. From germline, CDR1 is SGHTA and CDR2 FQGTGA. This chain's CDR3 is CAGSLNWGSWETQYF. The CDR3 nucleotides read TGTGCCGGCAGCTTAAACTGGGGGTCCTGGGAGACCCAGTACTTC.

This clonotype was found a few times. The junction departs from germline at one end; a sequencing error may be responsible. This chain joins TRBV10-3 and TRBJ1-2; TRBD1 matches at 12 bases. Germline V gene lookup returns CDR1 ENHRY and CDR2 SYGVKD. The CDR3 consists of 13 residues. The chain's CDR3 is CASSGTGGSGYTF. The CDR3 DNA is TGTGCCAGCAGTGGGACAGGGGGCTCTGGCTACACCTTC.

The chain carries TRBV20-1 and TRBJ2-3, with D perhaps TRBD1 (5 bases). Trimming shortened V by 0 bases and J by 6 bases, and 10 bases separated the two germline ends. Germline CDR1 DFQATT, CDR2 SNEGSKA (reference sequence). This CDR3 has 13 amino acids. The CDR3 sequence is CSAREQGADTQYF. The CDR3 DNA sequence: TGCAGTGCTAGAGAGCAGGGTGCGGATACGCAGTATTTT.

This chain uses TRBV10-3 with TRBJ1-4; D is ambiguous. V lost 6 bases and J lost 8, with 7 bases in between. Germline V gene data show CDR1 as ENHRY and CDR2 as SYGVKD. This CDR3 has 11 amino acids. The CDR3 DNA is TGTGCCATCAGCGCGGGCGAAAAACTGTTTTTT. This gives the protein CAISAGEKLFF.